This TCR beta chain derives from a study of CD8+CD57+ T cells in acquired aplastic anemia. Study background: Mean DNA quantity obtained from sorted CD4+ and CD8+ cells was 3 to 3.5 ug. Researchers reported that healthy donors averaged roughly 10 million reads for CD4+ cells. Whole-study findings and limits: Patient and control CD8+ Simpson's diversity was not significantly different. Patients and controls turned out to have twenty-nine CD8+ CDR3 sequences in common.

As regards this clonotype: No antigen is known for it.

The CDR3 covers 16 residues. The ends were cut back, 7 bases at V and 3 bases at J, with 22 bases in the middle. CDR1 and CDR2 from the germline V gene are MDHEN and SYDVKM. Genomic DNA acted as the template from which TCR beta VDJ combination and CDR3 sequence profiling were carried out. TCRdb analysed the reads with MiXCR anew, one entry per CDR3 protein. This sample has about 180,000 distinct CDR3 sequences, with 35% to 50% found just once. The receptor was isolated from a human donor in good health. The sample consisted of sorted CD4+, CD8+, or CD8+CD57+ T cells (not recorded which) from PBMCs. This chain uses TRBV28 with TRBJ2-7; D gene uncertain. The CDR3 nucleotides are TGTGCCAGCACTGCCCCCCATCATAAAGGCCTCTACGAGCAGTACTTC. Translation: CASTAPHHKGLYEQYF.